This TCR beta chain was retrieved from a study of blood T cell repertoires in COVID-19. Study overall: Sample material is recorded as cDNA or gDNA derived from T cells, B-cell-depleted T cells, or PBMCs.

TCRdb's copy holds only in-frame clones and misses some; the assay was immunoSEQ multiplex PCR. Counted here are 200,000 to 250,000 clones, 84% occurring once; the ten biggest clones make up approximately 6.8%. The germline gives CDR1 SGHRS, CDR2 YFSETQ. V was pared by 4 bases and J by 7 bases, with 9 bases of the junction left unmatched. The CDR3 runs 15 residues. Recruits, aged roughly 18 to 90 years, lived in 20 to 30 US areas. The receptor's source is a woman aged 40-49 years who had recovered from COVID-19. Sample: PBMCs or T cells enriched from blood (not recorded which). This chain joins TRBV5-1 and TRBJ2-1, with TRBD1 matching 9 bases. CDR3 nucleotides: TGCGCCAGCAGCATAGGGGACAGGGAGGGAAATGAGCAGTTCTTC. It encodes CASSIGDREGNEQFF. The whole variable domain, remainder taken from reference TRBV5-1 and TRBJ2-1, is KAGVTQTPRYLIKTRGQQVTLSCSPISGHRSVSWYQQTPGQGLQFLFEYFSETQRNKGNFPGRFSGRQFSNSRSEMNVSTLELGDSALYLCASSIGDREGNEQFFGPGTRLTVL.